Shown below are 32 T cell receptor beta chains from a single sample sequenced in a study of T cell responses to AZD1222 COVID-19 vaccine. The protocol was immunoSEQ multiplex PCR, while the TCRdb copy is restricted to in-frame clones and leaves out a portion. The sample contains over 65,000 clones, roughly 94% of which appear only once. Sequenced here: peripheral blood, sampled on day 0 of MenACWY control vaccination. The receptors were sampled from an adult in good health.

J is TRBJ2-7 and V is TRBV28; 7 nucleotides agree with TRBD1. CDR3 size: 12 residues. V was pared by 9 bases and J by 3 bases, with 5 bases of the junction left unmatched. Germline V gene lookup returns CDR1 MDHEN and CDR2 SYDVKM. CDR3 DNA: TGTGCCAGTGGACAGGACCGCTACGAGCAGTACTTC. Translation: CASGQDRYEQYF. The complete variable domain, with remaining parts taken from reference TRBV28 and TRBJ2-7, reads DVKVTQSSRYLVKRTGEKVFLECVQDMDHENMFWYRQDPGLGLRLIYFSYDVKMKEKGDIPEGYSVSREKKERFSLILESASTNQTSMYLCASGQDRYEQYFGPGTRLTVT.

The chain is built from TRBV6-5 and TRBJ2-5; D is undetermined. Germline V lookup: CDR1 MNHEY, CDR2 SVGAGI. Trimming removed 5 bases at V and 1 base at J, with 11 bases between. The CDR3 consists of 14 residues. CDR3 coding DNA: TGTGCCAGCAGTCTGGAGCCAGTCCAAGAGACCCAGTACTTC. Protein sequence: CASSLEPVQETQYF.

This chain uses TRBV24-1 with TRBJ1-1; 8 bases map to TRBD1. The length of the CDR3 is 14 residues. Per germline, CDR1 KGHDR and CDR2 SFDVKD. The J segment lost 1 base and the V segment lost 10 bases, leaving 7 bases of the junction unmatched. CDR3 DNA sequence: TGTGCCACGCAGGGGGCTAGCTGGAACACTGAAGCTTTCTTT. This codes for CATQGASWNTEAFF.

The J gene is TRBJ2-3, the V gene TRBV5-5, with 13 positions matching TRBD2. From germline, CDR1 is SGHKS and CDR2 YYEKEE (reference sequence). V gave up 6 bases and J gave up 1 base; unmatched junction bases: 5. The CDR3 loop spans 16 amino acids. CDR3: CASTLGLAGGTDTQYF. CDR3 coding DNA: TGTGCCAGCACCCTAGGACTAGCGGGGGGCACAGATACGCAGTATTTT.

V and J are TRBV5-6 and TRBJ2-5, with D perhaps matching TRBD2 (5 bases). The V end lost 4 bases, the J end lost 0 bases, and 10 bases lay between the germline ends. Germline lookup yields CDR1 SGHDT and CDR2 YYEEEE. CDR3 size: 14 residues. The CDR3 protein is CASSQTTNQETQYF. Written as DNA, the CDR3 is TGTGCCAGCAGCCAGACTACCAACCAAGAGACCCAGTACTTC.

The chain combines TRBV14 with TRBJ2-7; TRBD1 matches 7 bases. Germline-derived CDR1 and CDR2 are SGHDN and FVKESK. The CDR3 spans 13 residues. Trimming cost V 2 bases and J 7 bases; bases outside gene matches: 5. The CDR3 region is CASSQHQDREQYF. In nucleotides, the CDR3 is TGTGCCAGCAGCCAACATCAGGACAGGGAGCAGTACTTC.

The rearrangement links TRBV7-9 to TRBJ1-5; perhaps TRBD1 as D (6 bases). Germline assignment: CDR1 SEHNR and CDR2 FQNEAQ (reference sequence). The CDR3 extends over 14 amino acids. The ends were cut back, 4 bases at V and 7 bases at J, with 14 bases in the middle. The CDR3 sequence is CASSSSLQGQPQHF. The CDR3 DNA is TGTGCCAGCAGCTCGAGTCTACAGGGACAGCCCCAGCATTTT.

This chain joins TRBV5-6 and TRBJ1-5, with D tentatively TRBD1 (5 bases). The CDR3 length is 15 residues. Trimming left V 3 bases short and J 0 bases short, with 10 bases between. CDR1 is SGHDT and CDR2 is YYEEEE in the germline V gene. The CDR3 DNA reads TGTGCCAGCAGCTCAGGGCTTTATAGCAATCAGCCCCAGCATTTT. Translation: CASSSGLYSNQPQHF.

The rearrangement uses TRBV6-5 and TRBJ2-3; the D is unclear. V was cut by 4 bases and J by 4 bases, with 9 bases left in between. There are 13 residues in the CDR3. Germline V gives CDR1 MNHEY, CDR2 SVGAGI. The CDR3 spells CASSSPQADTQYF. CDR3 bases: TGTGCCAGCAGTTCCCCCCAGGCAGATACGCAGTATTTT.

This clone appeared once. The chain joins TRBV3-1 (or the pseudogene TRBV3-2) to TRBJ1-2; D is undetermined. V lost 1 base to trimming and J lost 4 bases, with 4 bases between them. CDR1 is LGHDT and CDR2 is YNNKEL in the germline V gene (reference sequence). The length of the CDR3 is 12 residues. CDR3 sequence (DNA): TGTGCCAGCAGCCAAGTCCTCTATGGCTACACCTTC. This sequence encodes CASSQVLYGYTF.

The chain links TRBV7-3 to TRBJ2-1, with D perhaps given as TRBD1 or TRBD2 (5 bases each). Trimming stripped 5 bases from V and 5 bases from J, with 10 bases between. CDR1 and CDR2 (germline): SGHTA, FQGTGA. CDR3 length: 13 amino acids. The CDR3 DNA is TGTGCCAGCAGCGCAGGGACGAACAATGAGCAGTTCTTC. It codes for CASSAGTNNEQFF.

This rearrangement joins TRBV7-2 to TRBJ1-1; a weak D match, TRBD1 (5 bases). The CDR3 has 14 residues. V lost 0 bases, J lost 5 bases, and 10 bases lay in between. The germline V gene encodes CDR1 SGHTA and CDR2 FQGNSA. As DNA, the CDR3 is TGTGCCAGCAGCTTAGCCCAGGGTGGGACTGAAGCTTTCTTT. Protein product: CASSLAQGGTEAFF.

The chain has TRBV12-3 or TRBV12-4 and TRBJ2-5; no clear D. The CDR3 extends over 12 amino acids. The V end lost 6 bases, the J end lost 5 bases, and 10 bases lay between the germline ends. CDR3 nucleotides: TGTGCCAGCAGCCCCAGGACGGAGACCCAGTACTTC. It yields the protein CASSPRTETQYF.

A remark on this clone: An end of the junction differs from the germline gene, which may be a read error. This sequence joins TRBV20-1 and TRBJ2-1; unclear D gene. Germline loops: CDR1 DFQATT, CDR2 SNEGSKA (reference sequence). This CDR3 has 10 amino acids. CDR3 residues: CSARDEEGIF. CDR3 DNA sequence: TGCAGTGCTAGAGACGAGGAAGGGATCTTC.

The rearrangement joins TRBV18 to TRBJ2-1, with TRBD2 matching over 12 bases. The ends lost 4 bases at V and 6 bases at J; junction bases unmatched: 10. The CDR3 runs 17 residues. Germline V gene data show CDR1 as KGHSH and CDR2 as LQKENI. In DNA form, the CDR3 reads TGTGCCAGCTCACAATCCTTGACTAGCGGGAGTGGCAATGAGCAGTTCTTC. Its protein is CASSQSLTSGSGNEQFF.

J is TRBJ1-2 and V is TRBV19; 7 bases match TRBD1. Unmatched junction bases numbered 7, after V lost 6 bases and J lost 0 bases. The CDR3 runs to 15 residues. The germline V gene encodes CDR1 LNHDA and CDR2 SQIVND (reference sequence). The CDR3 sequence is CASRTATGPNYGYTF. DNA of the CDR3: TGTGCCAGTAGGACGGCGACAGGGCCTAACTATGGCTACACCTTC.

V and J are TRBV6-5 and TRBJ2-5, with 12 bases matching TRBD2. The CDR3 runs to 15 residues. V lost 7 bases to trimming and J lost 2 bases; unmatched junction nucleotides: 5. In germline, CDR1 is MNHEY, CDR2 SVGAGI. This chain's CDR3 is CASNSGLAGQETQYF. CDR3 nucleotides: TGTGCCAGCAACTCGGGACTAGCGGGTCAAGAGACCCAGTACTTC.

This sequence joins TRBV7-2 and TRBJ2-2, with TRBD2 as a possible D gene (5 bases). The germline CDR1 and CDR2 sequences are SGHTA and FQGNSA. V gave up 4 bases and J gave up 0 bases, with 15 bases separating them. This CDR3 comprises 17 residues. As DNA, the CDR3 is TGTGCCAGCAGCTCCCGTCTGGGAGCGGCGAACACCGGGGAGCTGTTTTTT. Amino acids: CASSSRLGAANTGELFF.

The chain has TRBV9 and TRBJ2-2; D is possibly TRBD2 (5 bases). Germline CDR1 SGDLS, CDR2 YYNGEE. CDR3 length: 15 amino acids. V gave up 0 bases and J gave up 7 bases, with 13 bases separating them. The CDR3 bases are TGTGCCAGCAGCGTAGCAGCGGACCTTCACGGGGAGCTGTTTTTT. Translation gives CASSVAADLHGELFF.

V usage is TRBV19 and J usage is TRBJ2-6; D uncertain. The length of the CDR3 is 17 residues. Germline loops: CDR1 LNHDA, CDR2 SQIVND (reference sequence). V was shortened by 6 bases and J by 0 bases, with 15 bases between the two germline ends. The CDR3 loop is CASSLDHFGSGANVLTF. The CDR3 DNA sequence: TGTGCCAGTAGCTTAGATCATTTCGGCTCTGGGGCCAACGTCCTGACTTTC.

This sequence joins TRBV28 and TRBJ2-2, with 8 bases identical to TRBD2. CDR1 and CDR2 (germline): MDHEN, SYDVKM. This CDR3 is built from 14 residues. Trimming at V came to 7 bases and at J to 5 bases, leaving 6 bases not matched to a gene. The CDR3 here is CASMAGGETGELFF. The CDR3 region has the DNA TGTGCCAGCATGGCGGGGGGCGAAACCGGGGAGCTGTTTTTT.

In this sample, this clone turned up a few times. The CDR3 sequence: CASSSGRSLGQYF. The DNA for the CDR3 is TGTGCCAGCAGCTCCGGACGGAGCCTAGGGCAGTACTTC. The V call is TRBV7-2, the J call TRBJ2-7; no clear D. V lost 4 bases to trimming and J lost 9 bases, with 16 bases between them. Germline values: CDR1 SGHTA, CDR2 FQGNSA. The CDR3 loop spans 13 amino acids. The full variable domain, with the rest looked up from reference TRBV7-2 and TRBJ2-7, is GAGVSQSPSNKVTEKGKDVELRCDPISGHTALYWYRQSLGQGLEFLIYFQGNSAPDKSGLPSDRFSAERTGGSVSTLTIQRTQQEDSAVYLCASSSGRSLGQYFGPGTRLTVT.

The chain uses TRBV9 and TRBJ1-3; D may be TRBD1 (6 bases). The V gene's germline CDR1 is SGDLS and CDR2 YYNGEE. V was pared by 3 bases and J by 2 bases, with 12 bases between. CDR3 length: 15 residues. Here the CDR3 DNA reads TGTGCCAGCAGCGAGGGGGGAACGGCTGGAAACACCATATATTTT. Translated: CASSEGGTAGNTIYF.

The chain joins TRBV6-2 or TRBV6-3 to TRBJ1-1, with unresolved D. The CDR3 has 13 amino acids. Per the germline V gene, CDR1 is MNHEY and CDR2 is SVGEGT. V lost 0 bases and J 2 bases, leaving 4 bases between the germline ends. In nucleotides, the CDR3 is TGTGCCAGCAGTTACTCGGCTAACACTGAAGCTTTCTTT. Encoded protein: CASSYSANTEAFF.

This sequence joins TRBV28 and TRBJ1-4; TRBD1 is a possible D gene (6 bases). This CDR3 has 17 amino acids. The germline V and J ends were trimmed by 5 bases and 4 bases, with 20 bases remaining between them. Germline lookup yields CDR1 MDHEN and CDR2 SYDVKM. The CDR3 DNA reads TGTGCCAGCAGTCCTAGTCGGGGGACACAAGTTAATGAAAAACTGTTTTTT. The encoded protein is CASSPSRGTQVNEKLFF. Together with reference TRBV28 and TRBJ1-4, the CDR3 gives the full variable domain: DVKVTQSSRYLVKRTGEKVFLECVQDMDHENMFWYRQDPGLGLRLIYFSYDVKMKEKGDIPEGYSVSREKKERFSLILESASTNQTSMYLCASSPSRGTQVNEKLFFGSGTQLSVL.

The CDR3 here is CASSPMLRSYEQYF. In DNA form, the CDR3 reads TGCGCCAGCAGCCCTATGCTCAGGAGCTACGAGCAGTACTTC. V gene TRBV4-3 combines with J gene TRBJ2-7; D unresolved. CDR1 is LGHNA, CDR2 YSLEER, per germline. The CDR3 length is 14 residues. V shed 4 bases and J shed 3 bases, with 13 bases lying between them.

This chain uses TRBV7-2 with TRBJ2-7; D not certain. The CDR3 runs 15 residues. Trimming cost V 1 base and J 2 bases, with 12 bases left between them. CDR1 and CDR2 from the germline V gene are SGHTA and FQGNSA. The CDR3: CASSLGALVTYEQYF. The CDR3 DNA follows: TGTGCCAGCAGCTTAGGGGCGTTGGTCACCTACGAGCAGTACTTC.

The chain uses TRBV12-3 or TRBV12-4 and TRBJ2-1; D is uncertain. The germline V and J ends were trimmed by 4 bases and 0 bases, with 4 bases remaining between them. The CDR3 runs 13 residues. The CDR3 here is CASSYFSYNEQFF. For the CDR3, the DNA is TGTGCCAGCAGTTACTTCTCCTACAATGAGCAGTTCTTC.

The chain joins TRBV9 to TRBJ1-1, with TRBD1 matching over 8 bases. CDR1 is SGDLS and CDR2 is YYNGEE in the germline V gene. This CDR3 is built from 15 residues. With 4 bases clipped from V and 0 bases from J, the junction kept 5 bases outside the gene matches. The CDR3 DNA follows: TGTGCCAGCAGCCATAACAGGGGGGTGAACACTGAAGCTTTCTTT. Protein sequence: CASSHNRGVNTEAFF.

This rearrangement joins TRBV7-3 to TRBJ2-1, with 9 bases lining up with TRBD1. J was trimmed by 7 bases and V by 4 bases; bases with no gene match: 5. CDR1 SGHTA and CDR2 FQGTGA come from the germline V gene. The CDR3 has 14 residues. The CDR3 region is CASSSGDRENEQFF. DNA for the CDR3: TGTGCCAGCAGCTCGGGGGACAGGGAAAATGAGCAGTTCTTC.

The gene calls are TRBV18 and TRBJ2-2; 8 bases fit TRBD2. The CDR3 extends over 17 amino acids. Germline V lookup: CDR1 KGHSH, CDR2 LQKENI. The junction had 7 bases not matched to a gene; V was cut back by 3 bases and J by 1 base. The CDR3 coding sequence is TGTGCCAGCTCACCGCAAAGCGGGAGCGGGAACACCGGGGAGCTGTTTTTT. Protein sequence: CASSPQSGSGNTGELFF.

The chain uses TRBV2 and TRBJ1-6; no firm D call. The CDR3 loop spans 14 amino acids. The V gene lost 8 bases and the J gene lost 0 bases, with 8 bases spanning the gap. Germline V CDR1 and CDR2: SNHLY, FYNNEI. CDR3 protein: CASHEDSYNSPLHF. The DNA for the CDR3 is TGTGCCAGCCATGAGGACTCCTATAATTCACCCCTCCACTTT. The full variable domain, in which reference TRBV2 and TRBJ1-6 provide the parts outside the CDR3, is EPEVTQTPSHQVTQMGQEVILRCVPISNHLYFYWYRQILGQKVEFLVSFYNNEISEKSEIFDDQFSVERPDGSNFTLKIRSTKLEDSAMYFCASHEDSYNSPLHFGNGTRLTVT.